This T cell receptor (beta chain) originates from a study of identical twins (TCRdb year 2016). In terms of the full investigation: The study deep-sequenced TCR alpha and beta repertoires from monozygotic twins, unrelated adults of various ages and cord blood to test whether fetal clonotypes persist. To rule out contamination, the twin experiments were replicated at different times with different library preparation protocols.

For CDR1 and CDR2, the germline V gene lists WSHSY and SAAADI. V is pared back by 3 bases and J by 3 bases, with 10 bases lying between the germline termini. There are 14 amino acids in the CDR3, from cysteine to phenylalanine inclusive. Left in the record is the CDR3 DNA by itself, 42 bases read in frame from the first base. Library preparation employed 5' RACE. The sequencer was an Illumina HiSeq 2000. A universal primer binding site was introduced by template switching, and a unique molecular identifier was present in the final cDNA, enabling accurate counting of TCR cDNA molecules. Specific primers in the conserved constant-segment region were used to synthesize first-strand cDNA for TCR alpha and beta chains. Each cDNA library was double barcoded, with a SMART-Mk sample barcode plus Illumina barcodes, to control for contamination. TruSeq adapter sequences along with Illumina sample barcodes were introduced in two successive PCR steps. The Illumina HiSeq platform was used with custom primers to sequence TCR alpha and beta cDNA libraries. As for the authors' bioinformatics: MiGEC was used to process raw reads and extract unique molecular identifiers, and MiXCR was used to find CDR3 positions. Recombination models were inferred per individual with the repgenHMM and IGoR tools using an EM algorithm. The analysis of shared clonotypes was done with the tcR package in R, with sharing normalized by the product of cloneset sizes. To study raw recombination free of thymic and clonal selection effects, out-of-frame nonproductive sequences were analyzed. TCRdb ran its own pipeline on the public reads, namely fastp trimming at Q25 and MiXCR clone calling, and kept in-frame beta chains. Each entry merges the rows of one CDR3 protein and shows their most common DNA and genes. The V and J calls reflect TCRdb's pipeline rather than the authors' work. For this sample there are around 480,000 distinct CDR3 sequences; 13% to 15% appear just once. 0.8% to 1% of the sample rests with the top ten.

Study-wide conclusions, independent of this receptor: Invariant T cells such as MAIT and iNKT could partly confound zero-insertion analyses, though diverse VJ usage argued against this for most clonotypes. Compared with coincidental sharing between unrelated individuals, an excess of low generation-probability sequences was observed among out-of-frame TCR alpha sequences shared between twins. Recombination models systematically underestimated out-of-frame TCR alpha sharing in monozygotic twins but agreed with sharing between unrelated individuals. Abundant cord blood beta clonotypes had fewer insertions, young adult naive repertoires showed a similar but weaker trend, and memory repertoires showed no such trend. Because the same donors could not be followed over many years, conclusions were based on cross-sectional statistical analysis. A weaker excess of twin sharing was found in beta out-of-frame sequences because the signal-to-noise ratio was lowered by fewer shared sequences.

Every donor in the study was a healthy Caucasian. Three pairs of female monozygotic twins, all aged roughly 18 to 30 years, made up the twin cohort. Positive isolation kits from Invitrogen were used to isolate CD4+ and CD8+ T cell populations. Note on this clonotype: What antigen it recognizes has not been identified. It has no much larger one-base neighbor in the sample; base qualities were not kept.

These same data were also listed under a study on yellow fever vaccine responses in identical twins. The second study's paper adds: The T cell response to vaccination in identical twins was reported by the authors to appear partly convergent and partly personalized. In identical twins, the study followed T cell clones that responded to the vaccine with precision.

Sequenced sample: CD4+ T cells sorted from blood. Recombination connected TRBV10-2 to TRBJ2-3, and possibly TRBD2, on 5 matching bases. This TCR was sampled from a woman aged 18-35 years in good health. The CDR3 corresponds to CASSDISGTDTQYF. The nucleotide sequence is TGCGCCAGCAGTGATATTTCGGGGACAGATACGCAGTATTTT.